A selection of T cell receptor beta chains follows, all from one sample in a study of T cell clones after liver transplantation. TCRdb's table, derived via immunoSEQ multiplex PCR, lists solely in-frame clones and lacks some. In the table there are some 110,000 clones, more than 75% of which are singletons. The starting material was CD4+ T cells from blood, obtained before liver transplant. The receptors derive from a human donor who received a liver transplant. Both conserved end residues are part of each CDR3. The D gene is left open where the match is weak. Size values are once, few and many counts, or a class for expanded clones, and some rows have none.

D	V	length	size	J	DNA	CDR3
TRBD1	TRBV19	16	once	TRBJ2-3	TGTGCCAGTAGTATCCTCGGGACAGGGCAGGCAGATACGCAGTATTTT	CASSILGTGQADTQYF
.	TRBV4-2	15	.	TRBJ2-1	TGTGCCAGCAGCCCCGTAAATGGCGGCTACAATGAGCAGTTCTTC	CASSPVNGGYNEQFF
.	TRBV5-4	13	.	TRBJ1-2	TGTGCCAGCAGCTCTGGGACAAATTATGGCTACACCTTC	CASSSGTNYGYTF
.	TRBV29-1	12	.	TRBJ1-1	TGCAGCGTTCGTATTCTGTGGGGTGAGGCTTTCTTT	CSVRILWGEAFF
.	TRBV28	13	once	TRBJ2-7	TGTGCCGGCCGGGACACGAGCTCCTACGAGCAGTACTTC	CAGRDTSSYEQYF
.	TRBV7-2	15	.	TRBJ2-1	TGTGCCAGCAGCTTTGGAGGGAGCTCCTACAATGAGCAGTTCTTC	CASSFGGSSYNEQFF
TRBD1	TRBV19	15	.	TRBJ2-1	TGTGCCAGTAGGCCACAGGGGAGCTCCTACAATGAGCAGTTCTTC	CASRPQGSSYNEQFF
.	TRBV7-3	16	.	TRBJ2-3	TGTGCCAGCAGCGCAAACAGGCGCTCTAGCACAGATACGCAGTATTTT	CASSANRRSSTDTQYF
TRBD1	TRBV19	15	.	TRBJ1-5	TGTGCCAGTAGAACAGGGGGGGCTAGCAATCAGCCCCAGCATTTT	CASRTGGASNQPQHF
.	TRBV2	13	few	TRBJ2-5	TGTGCCAGCTTAGGGCCCAGTGGAAAGACCCAGTACTTC	CASLGPSGKTQYF
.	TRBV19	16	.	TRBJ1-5	TGTGCCAGTAGTATCGGCCTAGGGAAGAGCAATCAGCCCCAGCATTTT	CASSIGLGKSNQPQHF
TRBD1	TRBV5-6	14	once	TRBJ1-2	TGTGCCAGCAGCCGGGACAGACGAAACTATGGCTACACCTTC	CASSRDRRNYGYTF
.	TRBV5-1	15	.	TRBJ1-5	TGCGCCAGCAGCTTGGAGGATGGGAGCAATCAGCCCCAGCATTTT	CASSLEDGSNQPQHF
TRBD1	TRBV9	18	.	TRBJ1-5	TGTGCCAGCAGCGGGGGACAGGGGGCAAGAGGTAGCAATCAGCCCCAGCATTTT	CASSGGQGARGSNQPQHF
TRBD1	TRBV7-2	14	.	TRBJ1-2	TGTGCCAGCAGCGGAACCGGGACAGTCTATGGCTACACCTTC	CASSGTGTVYGYTF
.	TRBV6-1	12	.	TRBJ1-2	TGTGCCAGCAGTGAACGGACCTATGGCTACACCTTC	CASSERTYGYTF
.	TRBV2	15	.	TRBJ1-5	TGTGCCAGCAGTCTCCGGGGGGAGACTAATCAGCCCCAGCATTTT	CASSLRGETNQPQHF
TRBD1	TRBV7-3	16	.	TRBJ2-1	TGTGCCAGCAGCTTAGGGTCTAGGACAGGGAGCAATGAGCAGTTCTTC	CASSLGSRTGSNEQFF
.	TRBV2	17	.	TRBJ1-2	TGTGCCAGCAGTGGACCGGGACTCCAACAGAAGCCCTATGGCTACACCTTC	CASSGPGLQQKPYGYTF
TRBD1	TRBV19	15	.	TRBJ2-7	TGTGCCAGTAGTATAGCGGGACAGGGACCCTACGAGCAGTACTTC	CASSIAGQGPYEQYF
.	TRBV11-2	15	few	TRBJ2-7	TGTGCCAGCACAGGCTATCTGGGTTCCGACTACGAGCAGTACTTC	CASTGYLGSDYEQYF
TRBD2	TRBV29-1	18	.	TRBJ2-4	TGCAGCGTCGTACCGGTAGCGGGGGGAGTCCAGGTAGCAAACATTCAGTACTTC	CSVVPVAGGVQVANIQYF
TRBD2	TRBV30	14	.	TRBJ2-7	TGTGCCTGGAGTGTAAGGGGAGGGGCCCGCGAGCAGTACTTC	CAWSVRGGAREQYF
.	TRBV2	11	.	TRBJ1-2	TGTGCCAGCATCCGCAGGACTAACTACACCTTC	CASIRRTNYTF
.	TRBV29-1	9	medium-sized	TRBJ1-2	TGCAGCGTTGACCTTGGCTACACCTTC	CSVDLGYTF
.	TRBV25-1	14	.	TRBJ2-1	TGTGCCAGCAGTGCGGCAGGGGAAAGGCATGAGCAGTTCTTC	CASSAAGERHEQFF
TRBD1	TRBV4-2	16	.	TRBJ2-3	TGTGCCAGCAGCTACAAGCCGGGACAGGGTGCAGATACGCAGTATTTT	CASSYKPGQGADTQYF
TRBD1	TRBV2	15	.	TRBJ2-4	TGTGCCAGCAGTGGGGAACAGGGGGCAAAAAACATTCAGTACTTC	CASSGEQGAKNIQYF
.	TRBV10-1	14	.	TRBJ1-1	TGCGCCAGCAGTGGGCGGGGGCCCAACACTGAAGCTTTCTTT	CASSGRGPNTEAFF
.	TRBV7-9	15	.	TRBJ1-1	TGTGCCAGCAGCTATAGACCGACAGTGAACACTGAAGCTTTCTTT	CASSYRPTVNTEAFF
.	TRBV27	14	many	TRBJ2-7	TGTGCCAGCAGCTTCCGATCCTCTTCCTACGAGCAGTACTTC	CASSFRSSSYEQYF
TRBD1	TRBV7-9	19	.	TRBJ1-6	TGTGCCAGCAGCTCCCACGGGGGACAGGGATTCTCCTATAATTCACCCCTCCACTTT	CASSSHGGQGFSYNSPLHF
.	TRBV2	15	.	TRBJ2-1	TGTGCCAGCAGTGAACGGGCTCCCTCCTACAATGAGCAGTTCTTC	CASSERAPSYNEQFF
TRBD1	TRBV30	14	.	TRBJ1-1	TGTGCCTCTCGGACAGGGGTTATCAACACTGAAGCTTTCTTT	CASRTGVINTEAFF
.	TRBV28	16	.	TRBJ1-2	TGTGCCAGCAGTTTATCCGCCGGGACGGCCTCTAGGGGCTACACCTTC	CASSLSAGTASRGYTF
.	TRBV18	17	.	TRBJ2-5	TGTGCCAGCTCACCACCGGGGATAGCTTGGGGCCAAGAGACCCAGTACTTC	CASSPPGIAWGQETQYF
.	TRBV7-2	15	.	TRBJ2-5	TGTGCCAGCAGTCATAGATGGGGGGACCAAGAGACCCAGTACTTC	CASSHRWGDQETQYF